A selection of T cell receptor beta chains follows, all from one sample in a study of T cells in Graves' hyperthyroidism and ophthalmopathy. TCRdb redid the calling of the multiplex PCR reads with MiXCR, one entry per CDR3 protein. The sample has over 300,000 distinct CDR3 sequences; roughly an eighth are singletons. Sequencing was carried out using blood. These receptors came from a woman aged 40 to 55 with Graves' ophthalmopathy. Both conserved end residues are trimmed from each CDR3.

V: TRBV10-2
J: TRBJ2-7
CDR3: ASSEGENYEQY

V: TRBV6-2/TRBV6-3
J: TRBJ2-7
CDR3: ASSARGERYEQY

V: TRBV2
J: TRBJ1-4
CDR3: ASGPYNEKLF

V: TRBV12-3/TRBV12-4
J: TRBJ2-7
CDR3: ASRRPTGEQY

V: TRBV2
J: TRBJ2-7
CDR3: ASLVRDEAYEQY

V: TRBV20-1
J: TRBJ1-6
CDR3: SARDMRTGSGSPLH

V: TRBV6-6
J: TRBJ1-4
CDR3: ASSYGEGEKLF

V: TRBV6-1
J: TRBJ2-5
CDR3: ASRSNTGGRETQY

V: TRBV2
J: TRBJ2-3
CDR3: AGLGRERGGGDTQY

V: TRBV14
J: TRBJ2-1
CDR3: ASSRAGGYNEQF

V: TRBV11-2
J: TRBJ2-5
CDR3: ASSLPTQGAWEAQY

V: TRBV11-2
J: TRBJ1-3
CDR3: ASSLGSVGNTIY

V: TRBV24-1
J: TRBJ2-1
CDR3: ATSPGTGRYNEQF

V: TRBV18
J: TRBJ2-1
CDR3: ASSPPLDSYNEQF

V: TRBV11-3
J: TRBJ2-1
CDR3: ASSLDSGRGNEQF

V: TRBV6-2/TRBV6-3
J: TRBJ2-1
CDR3: ASSYSGGPYNEQF

V: TRBV18
J: TRBJ2-7
CDR3: ASSPTRSYEQY

V: TRBV9
J: TRBJ2-3
CDR3: ASTTGGTSDTQY

V: TRBV6-1
J: TRBJ1-1
CDR3: ASSFTWTRMGATEAF

V: TRBV5-5
J: TRBJ2-1
CDR3: ASSLSGDFYNEQF

V: TRBV10-3
J: TRBJ2-2
CDR3: ATLRTRNTGELF

V: TRBV6-1
J: TRBJ2-1
CDR3: ASSFVGGVYNEQF

V: TRBV27
J: TRBJ2-3
CDR3: ASSFRTGVYDTQY

V: TRBV7-9
J: TRBJ2-3
CDR3: AGSLAGTDTQY

V: TRBV5-1
J: TRBJ2-2
CDR3: ASTPSNTGELF

V: TRBV7-2
J: TRBJ2-1
CDR3: ASSYSGSYNGQF

V: TRBV27
J: TRBJ2-1
CDR3: ASSLTGGAGEQF

V: TRBV7-2
J: TRBJ2-3
CDR3: ASSLPGPRQY

V: TRBV5-4
J: TRBJ2-5
CDR3: ASSLVQGSGKTQY

V: TRBV29-1
J: TRBJ1-1
CDR3: SGTQGDTEAF

V: TRBV27
J: TRBJ2-2
CDR3: ASSPYVGELF

V: TRBV28
J: TRBJ2-1
CDR3: ASRPIAGLTYNEQF

V: TRBV6-5
J: TRBJ1-2
CDR3: ASSWPGLGGSNYGYT

V: TRBV11-3
J: TRBJ2-1
CDR3: ASSLGTGASSYNEQF

V: TRBV19
J: TRBJ1-5
CDR3: ASSTSGPGRSGQPQH

V: TRBV6-1
J: TRBJ2-1
CDR3: ASALGRFNEQF

V: TRBV11-1
J: TRBJ2-1
CDR3: ASSLGTRSSYNEQF

V: TRBV6-2/TRBV6-3
J: TRBJ2-5
CDR3: ASSYFLIRDRDEETQY

V: TRBV20-1
J: TRBJ2-7
CDR3: SATQRQRSYEQY

V: TRBV30
J: TRBJ1-1
CDR3: AWSIGTGNTEAF

V: TRBV12-3/TRBV12-4
J: TRBJ1-2
CDR3: ASSLSDRGGNGYT

V: TRBV11-2
J: TRBJ2-4
CDR3: ASSLVAALGNIQY

V: TRBV20-1
J: TRBJ2-7
CDR3: SARDWGDRGLAGLSYEQY

V: TRBV12-3/TRBV12-4
J: TRBJ1-1
CDR3: ASRTTTSDTEAF

V: TRBV4-1
J: TRBJ2-7
CDR3: ASSPGGTGVYEQY

V: TRBV7-9
J: TRBJ2-3
CDR3: ASSFLQIADTQY